What follows are 3 T cell receptor beta chains derived from one specimen sequenced in a study of Ad26.COV2.S vaccination and SARS-CoV-2 variants. Treatment in this sample: about 20 received Ad26.COV2.S at low or high dose, single or two shots; several received placebo; per-sample allocation not given. Each sample was drawn 63 days after the first injection (of vaccine or placebo). Only in-frame clones appear in the TCRdb table, and some are missing; sequencing was by immunoSEQ multiplex PCR. The repertoire includes 300,000 to 350,000 clones, around four fifths of them detected once, and approximately 2.2% sits in the top ten. This specimen consisted of peripheral blood, obtained in a trial of Ad26.COV2.S vaccine versus placebo. These receptors all stem from a person aged 18 to 59 who received the Ad26.COV2.S COVID-19 vaccine or a placebo.

The J gene is TRBJ2-3, the V gene TRBV10-1, with D maybe TRBD1 (6 bases). The germline V gene has CDR1 WNHNN and CDR2 SYGVQD (reference sequence). The V end was cut by 3 bases, the J end by 6 bases, with 13 bases between. CDR3 length equals 14 residues. CDR3 loop: CASSEGTPWDTQYF. The DNA for the CDR3 is TGCGCCAGCAGTGAAGGGACACCCTGGGATACGCAGTATTTT.

This chain joins TRBV27 and TRBJ2-7, with D perhaps matching TRBD1 (6 bases). CDR3 size: 12 residues. The germline V gene has CDR1 MNHEY and CDR2 SMNVEV (reference sequence). With 6 bases removed from V and 6 bases from J, the gap between germline ends came to 12 bases. CDR3 amino acids: CASRDEGGEQYF. Here the CDR3 DNA reads TGTGCCAGCAGAGATGAAGGGGGCGAGCAGTACTTC.

The gene calls are TRBV29-1 and TRBJ1-3; possible D gene TRBD1, 5 bases. V was pared by 3 bases and J by 7 bases, with 13 bases between. Germline V gives CDR1 SQVTM, CDR2 ANQGSEA. The CDR3 extends over 13 amino acids. This CDR3 reads CSVEGRDKNTIYF. DNA of the CDR3: TGCAGCGTTGAGGGCAGGGATAAGAACACCATATATTTT.